This T cell receptor beta chain came from a study of early T cells in non-severe SARS-CoV-2 infection. The V segment lost 3 bases and the J segment 4 bases; nucleotides outside the gene matches: 2. The CDR3 covers 13 residues. Germline loops: CDR1 SGHRS, CDR2 YFSETQ. The protocol attached unique molecular identifiers to individual cDNA molecules. Each CDR3 protein gets one entry after TCRdb re-called the 5' RACE reads with MiXCR. Among 85,000 to 120,000 distinct CDR3 sequences listed, about 12% were seen once. This clonotype was counted many times. What it binds is unknown. Broader study findings: The VDJdb matching leaned toward anti-spike CD8 responses and overlooked private and CD4 specificities.

Sequenced: whole blood. The clonotype was recovered from an adult who was a healthcare worker with PCR-confirmed SARS-CoV-2 infection or an uninfected control (not recorded which). The V gene is TRBV5-1, the J gene TRBJ1-1; 8 nucleotides line up with TRBD1. This CDR3 reads CASSSTGGTEAFF. The CDR3 coding sequence is TGCGCCAGCAGCTCTACAGGGGGCACTGAAGCTTTCTTT. The complete variable domain, with remaining parts taken from reference TRBV5-1 and TRBJ1-1, reads KAGVTQTPRYLIKTRGQQVTLSCSPISGHRSVSWYQQTPGQGLQFLFEYFSETQRNKGNFPGRFSGRQFSNSRSEMNVSTLELGDSALYLCASSSTGGTEAFFGQGTRLTVV.